Listed here are 10 T cell receptor beta chains from one sample, sequenced in a study of cytomegalovirus exposure and HLA in healthy donors. The PCR used 60 Vbeta and 13 Jbeta primers. Sequencing used immunoSEQ multiplex PCR; TCRdb keeps in-frame clones, though not all of them. There are 150,000 to 200,000 clones in the sample; around 78% occur only once, and approximately 1.5% lies in the top ten. Material for sequencing was PBMCs. Source of these receptors: a man aged 35 to 55 in good health and CMV-seronegative.

J is TRBJ2-4 and V is TRBV5-4; 7 nucleotides align to TRBD1. The J segment lost 12 bases and the V segment lost 2 bases, leaving 8 bases of the junction unmatched. The CDR3 is 13 amino acids. Germline CDR1 reads SGHNT; CDR2 reads YYREEE (reference sequence). The CDR3 loop reads CASSLGLGDSQYF. The CDR3, as DNA: TGTGCCAGCAGCTTAGGGCTCGGGGACAGTCAGTACTTC.

This clone showed up just a few times. This rearrangement joins TRBV9 to TRBJ1-1, with 8 bases identical to TRBD1. Trimming removed 4 bases from V and 1 base from J; junction bases left unmatched: 3. The germline V gene encodes CDR1 SGDLS and CDR2 YYNGEE. The CDR3 extends over 14 amino acids. The CDR3 protein is CASSRTGGNTEAFF. The CDR3 coding sequence is TGTGCCAGCAGCAGAACAGGGGGGAACACTGAAGCTTTCTTT.

This rearrangement joins TRBV6-1 to TRBJ2-1; 9 bases align to TRBD2. CDR1 MNHNS and CDR2 SASEGT come from the germline V gene. Losses at the gene ends were 4 bases for V and 7 bases for J; bases not matched to a gene: 5. The CDR3 loop spans 14 amino acids. CDR3 residues: CASSVAGVSNEQFF. The CDR3 nucleotides are TGTGCCAGCAGTGTAGCGGGAGTTAGTAATGAGCAGTTCTTC.

The rearrangement joins TRBV6-5 to TRBJ1-2; 7 positions match TRBD1. Germline V gene sequence: CDR1 MNHEY, CDR2 SVGAGI. This CDR3 comprises 15 residues. J lost 0 bases, V lost 6 bases, and 7 bases had no gene match. CDR3 DNA: TGTGCCAGCAGCCAGGGGACAGAAGCTAACTATGGCTACACCTTC. As protein: CASSQGTEANYGYTF.

This clone came up a few times. The rearrangement joins TRBV27 to TRBJ2-5; D gene unclear. This CDR3 spans 13 amino acids. Germline CDR1 is MNHEY and CDR2 is SMNVEV (reference sequence). V gave up 5 bases and J gave up 0 bases, with 7 bases separating them. Here the CDR3 reads CASSLLYQETQYF. CDR3 nucleotides: TGTGCCAGCAGTCTATTATACCAAGAGACCCAGTACTTC.

The gene calls are TRBV23-1 and TRBJ2-5, with 7 bases that match TRBD1. TRBV23-1 is assigned to the ORF class and has an uncertain function. The CDR3 extends over 15 amino acids. V was clipped by 3 bases and J by 5 bases; unmatched bases: 9. The CDR3 region is CASSQPRQGRETQYF. CDR3 bases: TGCGCCAGCAGTCAGCCCAGACAGGGCAGGGAGACCCAGTACTTC.

As to this clone: Compared with germline, one end of the junction differs, possibly owing to a read error. J is TRBJ2-3 and V is TRBV6-5; 8 nucleotides line up with TRBD1. Per germline, CDR1 MNHEY and CDR2 SVGAGI. The CDR3 consists of 15 residues. The CDR3 DNA reads as TGTGTCAGCAGTTTTGGACAGGGACGCACAGATACGCAGTATTTT. This gives the protein CVSSFGQGRTDTQYF.

The sample holds a few counts of this clone. The chain couples TRBV4-2 to TRBJ2-3; 13 bases align to TRBD2. Unmatched junction bases numbered 6, after V lost 2 bases and J lost 4 bases. CDR1 and CDR2 (germline): LGHNA, YNFKEQ. The CDR3 loop spans 17 amino acids. The CDR3 reads CASSQPGLAGWADTQYF. The CDR3 coding sequence is TGTGCCAGCAGCCAACCGGGACTAGCGGGATGGGCAGATACGCAGTATTTT.

V is TRBV13 and J is TRBJ2-5, with a tentative D call TRBD1 (6 bases). This CDR3 spans 15 amino acids. CDR1 and CDR2 (germline): PRHDT, FYEKMQ (reference sequence). The ends were cut back, 2 bases at V and 3 bases at J, with 13 bases in the middle. CDR3: CASSLRQGHEETQYF. In DNA, the CDR3 is TGTGCCAGCAGCTTAAGGCAGGGACACGAAGAGACCCAGTACTTC. Full variable domain (rest looked up from reference TRBV13 and TRBJ2-5): AAGVIQSPRHLIKEKRETATLKCYPIPRHDTVYWYQQGPGQDPQFLISFYEKMQSDKGSIPDRFSAQQFSDYHSELNMSSLELGDSALYFCASSLRQGHEETQYFGPGTRLLVL.

The rearrangement joins TRBV6-1 to TRBJ1-5; 10 nucleotides align to TRBD1. CDR3 length: 15 amino acids. From germline, CDR1 is MNHNS and CDR2 SASEGT. J was trimmed by 2 bases and V by 6 bases; bases with no gene match: 4. The CDR3 loop reads CASRGTGVGNQPQHF. The CDR3 nucleotides are TGTGCCAGCAGGGGGACAGGGGTTGGCAATCAGCCCCAGCATTTT.